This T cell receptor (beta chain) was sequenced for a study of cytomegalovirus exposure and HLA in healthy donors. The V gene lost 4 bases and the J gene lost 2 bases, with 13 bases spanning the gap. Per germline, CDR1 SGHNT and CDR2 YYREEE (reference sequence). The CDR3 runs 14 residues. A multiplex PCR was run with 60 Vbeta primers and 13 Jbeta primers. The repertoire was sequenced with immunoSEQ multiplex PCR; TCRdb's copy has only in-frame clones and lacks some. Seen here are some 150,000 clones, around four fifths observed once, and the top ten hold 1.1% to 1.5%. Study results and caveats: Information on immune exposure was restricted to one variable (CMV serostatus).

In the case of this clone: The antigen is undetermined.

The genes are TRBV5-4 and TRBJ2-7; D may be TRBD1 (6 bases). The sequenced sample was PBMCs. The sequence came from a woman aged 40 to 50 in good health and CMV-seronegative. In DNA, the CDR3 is TGTGCCAGCAGCGCACGTTCAGGGGCCTACGAGCAGTACTTC. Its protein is CASSARSGAYEQYF.